This T cell receptor beta chain originates from a study of blood T cell repertoires in COVID-19. Study as a whole: T cells, B-cell-depleted T cells, or PBMCs supplied cDNA or gDNA.

This table comes from immunoSEQ multiplex PCR, and its TCRdb copy is limited to in-frame clones, with some not included. The data contain some 190,000 clones, around 82% of them singletons. CDR3 length: 17 amino acids. The germline V gene encodes CDR1 MGHRA and CDR2 YSYEKL. J was trimmed by 3 bases and V by 0 bases; bases with no gene match: 4. This sequence was found in an elderly man with COVID-19, enrolled during active disease. This chain joins TRBV4-1 and TRBJ1-5; 11 bases map to TRBD1. The sample was peripheral blood. CDR3 nucleotides: TGCGCCAGCAGCCAAGATAAGGACAGGGGGCTCAATCAGCCCCAGCATTTT. It encodes CASSQDKDRGLNQPQHF.